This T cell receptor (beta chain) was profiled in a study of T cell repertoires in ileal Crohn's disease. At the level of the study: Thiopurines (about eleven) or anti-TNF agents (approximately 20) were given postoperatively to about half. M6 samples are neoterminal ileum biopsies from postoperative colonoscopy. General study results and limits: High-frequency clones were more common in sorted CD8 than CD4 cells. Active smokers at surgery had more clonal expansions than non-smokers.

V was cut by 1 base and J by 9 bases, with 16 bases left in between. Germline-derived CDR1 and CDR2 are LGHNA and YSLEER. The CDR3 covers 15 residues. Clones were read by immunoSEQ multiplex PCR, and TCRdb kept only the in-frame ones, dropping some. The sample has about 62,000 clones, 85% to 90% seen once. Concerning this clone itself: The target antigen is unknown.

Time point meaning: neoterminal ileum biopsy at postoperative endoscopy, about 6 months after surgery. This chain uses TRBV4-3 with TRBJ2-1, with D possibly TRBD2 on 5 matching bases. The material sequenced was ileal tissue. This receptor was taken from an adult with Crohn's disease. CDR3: CASSQGLAGFGEQFF. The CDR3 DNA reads TGCGCCAGCAGCCAAGGTCTAGCTGGGTTCGGTGAGCAGTTCTTC.